This TCR beta chain was sequenced in a study of T cell responses to AZD1222 COVID-19 vaccine. The CDR3 is 14 residues long. Germline V gene lookup returns CDR1 SQVTM and CDR2 ANQGSEA. V was shortened by 4 bases and J by 1 base, with 10 bases between the two germline ends. The study's findings and limits: At study baseline, merely a handful of AZD1222 recipients were seropositive.

Produced via immunoSEQ multiplex PCR; TCRdb's table is partial and in-frame only. Among around 140,000 clones listed, around 92% were seen once. Of note for this clone: The antigen remains unidentified.

The source is an adult who received the AZD1222 COVID-19 vaccine. The chain links TRBV29-1 to TRBJ1-4, with D unclear. Specimen: peripheral blood, collected 28 days after the second AZD1222 dose. Written as DNA, the CDR3 is TGCAGCGTTGGTCAGGACGGAACTAATGAAAAACTGTTTTTT. Translation: CSVGQDGTNEKLFF.